The clone carrying this T cell receptor (beta chain) was seen only once. Its antigen is not identified. The data belong to a study of T cells in tuberculosis. Whole-study results and caveats: Active tuberculosis patients had shorter CDR3-alpha; the beta difference was nonsignificant.

The CDR3 has 15 residues. The V end was cut by 1 base, the J end by 4 bases, with 13 bases between. Germline V gives CDR1 MNHNS, CDR2 SASEGT. Produced via immunoSEQ multiplex PCR; TCRdb's table is partial and in-frame only. The repertoire holds roughly 34,000 clones, with 80% to 95% as singletons. Sequencing input: PBMCs. This chain connects TRBV6-1 to TRBJ2-5; no clear D gene. The source is a donor aged 5-35 years with latent tuberculosis or without tuberculosis infection. Some clones in this sample may be carry-over from other donors' samples. CDR3 in DNA: TGTGCCAGCAGTGAAGTGACCCAGGCTTCAGAGACCCAGTACTTC. Translated: CASSEVTQASETQYF.